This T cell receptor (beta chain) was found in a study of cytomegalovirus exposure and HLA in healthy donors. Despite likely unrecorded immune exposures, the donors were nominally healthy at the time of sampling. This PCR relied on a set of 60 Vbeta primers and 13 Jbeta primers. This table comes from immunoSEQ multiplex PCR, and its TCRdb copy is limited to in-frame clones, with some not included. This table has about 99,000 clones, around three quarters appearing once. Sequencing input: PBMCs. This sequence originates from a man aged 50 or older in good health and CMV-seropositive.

The CDR3: CASSLRTSGSSTGELFF. The CDR3 bases are TGTGCCAGTAGTCTTCGGACTAGCGGGAGCAGTACCGGGGAGCTGTTTTTT. The genes are TRBV19 and TRBJ2-2; 13 positions agree with TRBD2. The V segment lost 5 bases and the J segment 5 bases; nucleotides outside the gene matches: 8. CDR3 length: 17 residues. CDR1 is LNHDA, CDR2 SQIVND, per germline (reference sequence).